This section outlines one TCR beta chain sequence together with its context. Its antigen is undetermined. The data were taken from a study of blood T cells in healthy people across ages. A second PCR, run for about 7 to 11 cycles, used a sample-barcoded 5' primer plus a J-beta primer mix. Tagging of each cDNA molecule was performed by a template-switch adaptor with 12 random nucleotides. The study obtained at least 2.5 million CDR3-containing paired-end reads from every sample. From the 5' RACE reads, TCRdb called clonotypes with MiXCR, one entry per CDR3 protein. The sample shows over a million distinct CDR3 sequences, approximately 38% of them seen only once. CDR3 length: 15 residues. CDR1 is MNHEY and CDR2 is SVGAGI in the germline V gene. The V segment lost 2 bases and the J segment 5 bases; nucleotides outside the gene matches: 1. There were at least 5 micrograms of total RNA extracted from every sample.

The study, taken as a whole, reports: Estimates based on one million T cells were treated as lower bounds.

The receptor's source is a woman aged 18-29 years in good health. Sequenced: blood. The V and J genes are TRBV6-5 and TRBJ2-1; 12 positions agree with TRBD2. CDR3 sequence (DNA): TGTGCCAGCAGTTACCGGACTAGCGGGGACAATGAGCAGTTCTTC. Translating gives CASSYRTSGDNEQFF.